This paragraph covers one TCR beta chain sequence. These data belong to a study of blood T cell repertoires in COVID-19. Study as a whole: Acute and convalescent COVID-19 specimens originated in the United States, Italy and Spain. Sources were T cells, B-cell-depleted T cells, or PBMCs; the material itself was cDNA or gDNA.

Per the authors' pipeline: Counts of nucleated cells, estimated from reference gene primer amplification, were obtained. The table came from immunoSEQ multiplex PCR; TCRdb's copy has only in-frame clones and leaves some out. V and J calls plus clone size are reproduced from that table; the DNA served to infer D and trimming. The data hold approximately 90,000 clones, with approximately 85% observed a single time. The TCR sequence derives from a human donor in a cohort sampled during active COVID-19. Sequenced input: peripheral blood.

CDR3 in DNA: TGTGCCAGCAGCCCCTATCAGGCCGGCCTCGTCGAGCAGTACTTC. Protein product: CASSPYQAGLVEQYF. This chain links TRBV3-1 (or the pseudogene TRBV3-2) with TRBJ2-7; D is undetermined. The CDR3 totals 15 residues. Trimming removed 4 bases at V and 6 bases at J, with 19 bases between. Germline V CDR1 and CDR2: LGHDT, YNNKEL (reference sequence).